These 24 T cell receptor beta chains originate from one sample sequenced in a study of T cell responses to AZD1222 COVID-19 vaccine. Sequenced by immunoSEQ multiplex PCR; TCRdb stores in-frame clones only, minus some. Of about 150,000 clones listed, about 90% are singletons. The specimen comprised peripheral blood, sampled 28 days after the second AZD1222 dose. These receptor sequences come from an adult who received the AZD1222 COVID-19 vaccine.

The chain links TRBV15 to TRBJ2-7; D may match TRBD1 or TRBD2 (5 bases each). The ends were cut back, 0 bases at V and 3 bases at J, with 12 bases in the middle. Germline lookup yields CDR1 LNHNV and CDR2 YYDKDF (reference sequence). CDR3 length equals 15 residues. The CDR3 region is CATSRDPGPYYEQYF. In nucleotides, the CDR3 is TGTGCCACCAGCAGAGATCCGGGACCGTACTACGAGCAGTACTTC.

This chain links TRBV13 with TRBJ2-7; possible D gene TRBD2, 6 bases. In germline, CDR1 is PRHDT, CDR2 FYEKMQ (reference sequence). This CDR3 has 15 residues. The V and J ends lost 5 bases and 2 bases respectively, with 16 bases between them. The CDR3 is CASSPTGTGTYEQYF. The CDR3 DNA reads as TGTGCCAGCAGCCCGACCGGGACTGGAACCTACGAGCAGTACTTC.

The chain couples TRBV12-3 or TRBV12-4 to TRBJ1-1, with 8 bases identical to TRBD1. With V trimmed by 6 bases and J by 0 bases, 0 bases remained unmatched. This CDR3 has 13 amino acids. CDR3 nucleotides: TGTGCCAGCAGGGGACAGGTGAACACTGAAGCTTTCTTT. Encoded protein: CASRGQVNTEAFF.

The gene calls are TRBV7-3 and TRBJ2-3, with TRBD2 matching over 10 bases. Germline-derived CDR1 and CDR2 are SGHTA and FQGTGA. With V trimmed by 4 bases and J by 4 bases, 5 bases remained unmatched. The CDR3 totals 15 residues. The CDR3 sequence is CASSYSGRKADTQYF. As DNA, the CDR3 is TGTGCCAGCAGCTATAGCGGGAGGAAAGCAGATACGCAGTATTTT.

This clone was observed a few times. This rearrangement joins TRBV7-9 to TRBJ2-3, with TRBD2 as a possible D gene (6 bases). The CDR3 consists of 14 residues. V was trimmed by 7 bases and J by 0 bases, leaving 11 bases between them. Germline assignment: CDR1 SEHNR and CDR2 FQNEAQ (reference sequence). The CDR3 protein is CASIPGLSTDTQYF. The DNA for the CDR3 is TGTGCCAGCATCCCGGGACTCAGCACAGATACGCAGTATTTT.

CDR3 nucleotide sequence: TGCACCAGCAGCCGTACATACCTCCCGACTAGCTCAAATGAGCAGTTCTTC. Its translation: CTSSRTYLPTSSNEQFF. The rearrangement joins TRBV1 to TRBJ2-1; TRBD2 was called by the table and not checked on the DNA. TRBV1 is annotated as a pseudogene. The CDR3 is made up of 17 amino acids.

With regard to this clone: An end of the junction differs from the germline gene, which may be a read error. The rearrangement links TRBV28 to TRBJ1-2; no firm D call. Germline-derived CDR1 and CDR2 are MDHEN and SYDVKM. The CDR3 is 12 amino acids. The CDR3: CASTSLINGGDF. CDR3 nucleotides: TGTGCCAGCACCTCCCTTATAAATGGAGGTGACTTC.

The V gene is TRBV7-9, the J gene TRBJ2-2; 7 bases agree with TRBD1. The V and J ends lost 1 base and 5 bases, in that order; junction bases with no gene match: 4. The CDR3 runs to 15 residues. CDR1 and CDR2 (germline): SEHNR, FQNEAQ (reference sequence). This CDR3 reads CASSLGDRPTGELFF. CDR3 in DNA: TGTGCCAGCAGCTTAGGGGACAGACCGACCGGGGAGCTGTTTTTT.

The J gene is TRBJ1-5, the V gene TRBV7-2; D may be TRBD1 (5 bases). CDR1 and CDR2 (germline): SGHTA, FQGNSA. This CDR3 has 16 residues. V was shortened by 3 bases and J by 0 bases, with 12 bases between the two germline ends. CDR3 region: CASSLSGVNSNQPQHF. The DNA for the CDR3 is TGTGCCAGCAGCTTGTCGGGGGTAAATAGCAATCAGCCCCAGCATTTT.

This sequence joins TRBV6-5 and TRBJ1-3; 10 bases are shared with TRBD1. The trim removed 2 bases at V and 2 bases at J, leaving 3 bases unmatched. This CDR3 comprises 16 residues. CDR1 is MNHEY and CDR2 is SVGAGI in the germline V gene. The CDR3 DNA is TGTGCCAGCAGTTACACGGGACAGGGGACTGGAAACACCATATATTTT. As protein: CASSYTGQGTGNTIYF.

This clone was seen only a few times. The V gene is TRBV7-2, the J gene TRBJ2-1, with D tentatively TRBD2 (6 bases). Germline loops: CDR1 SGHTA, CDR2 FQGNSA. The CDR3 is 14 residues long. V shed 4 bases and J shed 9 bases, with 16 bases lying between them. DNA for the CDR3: TGTGCCAGCAGCTCTCTCTCGGGAGTAGGTGAGCAGTTCTTC. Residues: CASSSLSGVGEQFF.

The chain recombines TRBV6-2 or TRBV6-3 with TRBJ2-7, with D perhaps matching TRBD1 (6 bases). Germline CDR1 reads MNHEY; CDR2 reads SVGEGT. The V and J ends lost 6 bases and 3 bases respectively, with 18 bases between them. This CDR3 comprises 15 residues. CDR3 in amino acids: CASSPQTGTSYEQYF. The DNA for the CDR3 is TGTGCCAGCAGCCCACAGACAGGCACCAGCTACGAGCAGTACTTC.

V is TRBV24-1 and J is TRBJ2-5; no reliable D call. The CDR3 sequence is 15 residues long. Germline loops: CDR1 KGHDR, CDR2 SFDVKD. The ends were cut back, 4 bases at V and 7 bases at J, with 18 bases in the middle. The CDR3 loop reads CATSDPTLALGTQYF. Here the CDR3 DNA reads TGTGCCACCAGTGACCCGACGTTGGCTCTGGGGACCCAGTACTTC.

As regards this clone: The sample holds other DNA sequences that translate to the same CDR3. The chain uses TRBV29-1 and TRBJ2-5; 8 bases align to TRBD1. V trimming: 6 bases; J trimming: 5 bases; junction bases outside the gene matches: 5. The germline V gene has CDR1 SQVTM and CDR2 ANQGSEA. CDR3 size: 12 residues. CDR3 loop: CSVLQGGETQYF. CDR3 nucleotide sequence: TGCAGCGTCCTACAGGGGGGCGAGACCCAGTACTTC.

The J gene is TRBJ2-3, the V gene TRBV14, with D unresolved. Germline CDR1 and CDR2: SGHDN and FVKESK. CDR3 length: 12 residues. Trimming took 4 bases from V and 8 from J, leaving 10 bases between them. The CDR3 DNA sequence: TGTGCCAGCAGCCCGACCCACATTACGCAGTATTTT. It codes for CASSPTHITQYF.

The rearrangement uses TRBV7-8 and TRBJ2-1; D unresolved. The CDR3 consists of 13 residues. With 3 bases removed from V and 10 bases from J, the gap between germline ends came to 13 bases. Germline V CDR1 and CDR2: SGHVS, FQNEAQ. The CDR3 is CASSLPGLEEQFF. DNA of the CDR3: TGTGCCAGCAGCTTGCCCGGTTTAGAGGAGCAGTTCTTC. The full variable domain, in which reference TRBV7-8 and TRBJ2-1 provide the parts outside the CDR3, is GAGVSQSPRYKVAKRGQDVALRCDPISGHVSLFWYQQALGQGPEFLTYFQNEAQLDKSGLPSDRFFAERPEGSVSTLKIQRTQQEDSAVYLCASSLPGLEEQFFGPGTRLTVL.

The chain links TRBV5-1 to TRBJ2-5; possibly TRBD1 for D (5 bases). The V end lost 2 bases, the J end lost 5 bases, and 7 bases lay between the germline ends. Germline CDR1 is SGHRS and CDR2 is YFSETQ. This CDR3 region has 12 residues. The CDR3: CASSLKGETQYF. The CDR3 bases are TGCGCCAGCAGCTTAAAGGGGGAGACCCAGTACTTC. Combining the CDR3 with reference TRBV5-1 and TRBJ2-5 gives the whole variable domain KAGVTQTPRYLIKTRGQQVTLSCSPISGHRSVSWYQQTPGQGLQFLFEYFSETQRNKGNFPGRFSGRQFSNSRSEMNVSTLELGDSALYLCASSLKGETQYFGPGTRLLVL.

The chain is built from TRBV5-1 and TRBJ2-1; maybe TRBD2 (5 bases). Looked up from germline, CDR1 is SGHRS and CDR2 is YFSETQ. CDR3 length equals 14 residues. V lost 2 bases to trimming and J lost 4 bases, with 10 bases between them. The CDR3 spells CASSFRTQYNEQFF. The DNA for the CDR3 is TGCGCCAGCAGCTTTAGGACTCAATACAATGAGCAGTTCTTC.

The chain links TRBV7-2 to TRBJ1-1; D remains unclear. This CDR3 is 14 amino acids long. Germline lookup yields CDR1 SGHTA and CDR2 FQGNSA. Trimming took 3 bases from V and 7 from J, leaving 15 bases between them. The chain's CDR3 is CASSLRQTMFEAFF. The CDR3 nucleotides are TGTGCCAGCAGCTTGAGGCAGACGATGTTTGAAGCTTTCTTT.

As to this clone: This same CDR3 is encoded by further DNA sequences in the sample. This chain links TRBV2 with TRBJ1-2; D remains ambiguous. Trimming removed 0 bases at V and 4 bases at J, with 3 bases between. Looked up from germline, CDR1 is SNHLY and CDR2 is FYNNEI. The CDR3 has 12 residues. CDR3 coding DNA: TGTGCCAGCAGTGAAGCCAGCTATGGCTACACCTTC. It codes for CASSEASYGYTF.

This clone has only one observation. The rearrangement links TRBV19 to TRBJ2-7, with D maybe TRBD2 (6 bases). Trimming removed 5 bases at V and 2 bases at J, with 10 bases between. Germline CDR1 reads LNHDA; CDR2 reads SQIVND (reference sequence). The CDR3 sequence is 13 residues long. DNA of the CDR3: TGTGCCAGTAGTGGGGGGAGACCCTACGAGCAGTACTTC. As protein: CASSGGRPYEQYF.

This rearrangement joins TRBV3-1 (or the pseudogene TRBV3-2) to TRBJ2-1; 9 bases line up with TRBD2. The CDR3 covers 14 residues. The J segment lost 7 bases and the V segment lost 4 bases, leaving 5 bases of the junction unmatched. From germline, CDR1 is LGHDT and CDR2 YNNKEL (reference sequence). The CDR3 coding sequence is TGTGCCAGCAGCCGGGCGGGAGGGCATAATGAGCAGTTCTTC. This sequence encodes CASSRAGGHNEQFF.

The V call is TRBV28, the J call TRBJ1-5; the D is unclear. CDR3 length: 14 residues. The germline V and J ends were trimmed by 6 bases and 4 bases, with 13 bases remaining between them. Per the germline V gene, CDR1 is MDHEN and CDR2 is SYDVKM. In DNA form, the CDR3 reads TGTGCCAGCAGACTTACAGCCCTTAATCAGCCCCAGCATTTT. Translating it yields CASRLTALNQPQHF.

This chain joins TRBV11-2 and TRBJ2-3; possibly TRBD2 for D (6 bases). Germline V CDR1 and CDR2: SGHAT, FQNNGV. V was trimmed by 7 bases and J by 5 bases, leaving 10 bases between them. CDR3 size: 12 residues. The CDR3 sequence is CASTLGGDTQYF. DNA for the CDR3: TGTGCCAGCACCCTGGGGGGAGATACGCAGTATTTT. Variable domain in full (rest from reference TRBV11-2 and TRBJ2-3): EAGVAQSPRYKIIEKRQSVAFWCNPISGHATLYWYQQILGQGPKLLIQFQNNGVVDDSQLPKDRFSAERLKGVDSTLKIQPAKLEDSAVYLCASTLGGDTQYFGPGTRLTVL.